This paragraph reports one T cell receptor (beta chain). This specimen belongs to a study of OX40 agonist ivuxolimab in advanced cancers. Assay used: immunoSEQ multiplex PCR; TCRdb lists only in-frame clones, some missing. The data hold 70,000 or so clones, with over 80% observed a single time. Per the germline V gene, CDR1 is LNHDA and CDR2 is SQIVND (reference sequence). This CDR3 has 11 amino acids. Trimming cost V 5 bases and J 3 bases, with 3 bases left between them. The material was CD4+ or CD8+ T cells sorted from blood, obtained in a trial of the OX40 agonist ivuxolimab. This rearrangement joins TRBV19 to TRBJ2-3; D is uncertain. This sequence originates from an adult with an advanced solid tumor such as melanoma, head and neck, liver or kidney cancer. CDR3 coding DNA: TGTGCCAGTAGTCTTACAGATACGCAGTATTTT. Encoded protein: CASSLTDTQYF.